The present entry profiles one T cell receptor (beta chain) with its context. Its antigen is unidentified. This specimen belongs to a study of CD8+CD57+ T cells in acquired aplastic anemia. Study as a whole: The study obtained 11 million or so reads on average for CD4+ cells from healthy donors.

The study, taken as a whole, reports: Patients shared some 30 CD8+ CDR3 sequences with controls.

TCR beta VDJ and CDR3 profiling used genomic DNA as template. TCRdb passed the reads through MiXCR, listing each CDR3 protein once. This table has some 200,000 distinct CDR3 sequences, approximately 60% appearing once. The sequence was obtained from a human donor in good health. Sequencing was done on a sample of sorted CD4+, CD8+, or CD8+CD57+ T cells (not recorded which) from PBMCs.

CDR3 sequence: CASSFRTGGFTGELFF. DNA for the CDR3: TGTGCCAGCAGCTTTCGGACAGGGGGATTCACCGGGGAGCTGTTTTTT. The rearrangement joins TRBV7-9 to TRBJ2-2; TRBD1 agrees at 10 bases. Germline V gene lookup returns CDR1 SEHNR and CDR2 FQNEAQ (reference sequence). The trim removed 3 bases at V and 4 bases at J, leaving 5 bases unmatched. This CDR3 region has 16 residues.